Listed below are T cell receptor beta chains from one sample, sequenced in a study of preoperative IRX-2 immunotherapy in early breast cancer. The assay was immunoSEQ multiplex PCR, and TCRdb's table has in-frame clones only and misses some. This table has fewer than 9,500 clones, around 80% appearing once. The material sequenced was tumor tissue, taken after IRX-2 immunotherapy. These receptor sequences come from a human donor with breast cancer. CDR3s include the opening cysteine and the closing phenylalanine or tryptophan. Some rows have no size entry. The others give once, few or many, or a class for an expanded clone.

V	size	CDR3
TRBV10-2	NA	CASSSRGGYSNQPQHF
TRBV4-1	few	CASSQESAGAGELFF
TRBV6-8	NA	CASRFAGQGKSGAFF
TRBV6-8	NA	CASSPLRLGGTNTEAFF
TRBV11-3	few	CASSFRDGGYEQYF
TRBV7-1	NA	CASSLEGHAAKNIQYF
TRBV5-1	NA	CASSPLLETGELFF
TRBV7-4	NA	CASSATAGGRETQYF
TRBV28	NA	CASSLVRAEQYF
TRBV6-8	NA	CASSRDRANTGELFF
TRBV30	NA	CAWFSGQSNTEAFF
TRBV9	NA	CASRRDRQLDGYTF
TRBV11-3	once	CASHRTGAANEQFF
TRBV7-4	once	CASSDSTNTEAFF
TRBV1	few	CASSQDMAGLDYTF
TRBV18	NA	CASSSGVDQPQHF
TRBV18	NA	CASSPKEVPQPQHF
TRBV28	NA	CGSSQGSTQNTEAFF
TRBV5-1	few	CASSLSGSGGNTIYF
TRBV30	NA	CAWGLKDTQYF
TRBV18	NA	CASSPTKQYGYTF
TRBV7-7	NA	CASSLSFSGAITDTQYF
TRBV12-5	NA	CASNRQTGNQPQHF
TRBV19	NA	CASTSSRKSSYNSPLHF
TRBV28	medium-sized	CASSLVRTEAFF
TRBV11-3	medium-sized	CASSLQGFPYGYTF
TRBV6-8	few	CASLLTSGNSPLHF
TRBV11-3	once	CASSWKRTGSEQYF
TRBV6-8	NA	CAIRGAESTNEQFF
TRBV30	NA	CAWSRTVRGYEQYF
TRBV11-3	few	CASSSTSGTHYEQYF
TRBV7-4	NA	CASKQDSYNEQFF
TRBV7-7	NA	CASRVTGTDYNEQFF
TRBV11-3	NA	CASSSNQGNTEAFF
TRBV18	NA	CASSPFQGSSSGNTIYF
TRBV19	NA	CASRLAGDTQYF
TRBV6-8	NA	CASRRTSAYGYTF
TRBV18	NA	CASSPRPGARTGELFF
TRBV11-3	NA	CASSPGQTSTEGQYF
TRBV5-1	NA	CASSLEDGGWDEQFF
TRBV30	NA	CAWSGIGHYGYTF
TRBV6-8	NA	CASSVNRGPPLHF
TRBV15	NA	CASSLTQGARAEQFF
TRBV10-2	NA	CASSVDRQETQYF
TRBV28	NA	CASSSPGLNTEAFF
TRBV6-8	NA	CASRTGISGYGYTF
TRBV18	NA	CASSRGGSYEQYF
TRBV28	NA	CASRPHGLGSFTTQYF
TRBV28	once	CASRSGTNYGYTF
TRBV4-1	NA	CASSQDTAYDNQPQHF
TRBV6-8	NA	CASRGDGNSPLHF
TRBV18	NA	CASSPGLAGRMQFF
TRBV5-1	NA	CASSESGQGLNNEQFF
TRBV6-8	NA	CASSFKAGPYEQYF
TRBV18	NA	CASSPSSGDLGNGGYTF